The source of this TCR beta chain is a study of blood T cell repertoires in COVID-19. Study information: Whether acute or convalescent, the COVID-19 samples came from the United States, Italy and Spain. T cells, B-cell-depleted T cells, or PBMCs provided the cDNA or gDNA that served as material.

Looked up from germline, CDR1 is LGHDT and CDR2 is YNNKEL (reference sequence). This CDR3 is built from 15 residues. Trimming removed 0 bases from V and 5 bases from J; junction bases left unmatched: 6. In the original workflow: Amplified reference gene primers provided the basis for estimating nucleated cell counts. Profiled with immunoSEQ multiplex PCR; TCRdb holds only in-frame clones, not every one. From that table come the V and J calls and clone size; the DNA was used to work out D and trimming. Of 110,000 to 150,000 clones listed, 80% are singletons. The sequenced material came from peripheral blood. V and J are TRBV3-1 (or the pseudogene TRBV3-2) and TRBJ2-7; 8 bases line up with TRBD2. The sequence was collected from a woman in her forties or fifties with acute or convalescent COVID-19. The CDR3 region is CASSQDYPGGDEQYF. CDR3 bases: TGTGCCAGCAGCCAAGATTACCCGGGGGGGGACGAGCAGTACTTC.